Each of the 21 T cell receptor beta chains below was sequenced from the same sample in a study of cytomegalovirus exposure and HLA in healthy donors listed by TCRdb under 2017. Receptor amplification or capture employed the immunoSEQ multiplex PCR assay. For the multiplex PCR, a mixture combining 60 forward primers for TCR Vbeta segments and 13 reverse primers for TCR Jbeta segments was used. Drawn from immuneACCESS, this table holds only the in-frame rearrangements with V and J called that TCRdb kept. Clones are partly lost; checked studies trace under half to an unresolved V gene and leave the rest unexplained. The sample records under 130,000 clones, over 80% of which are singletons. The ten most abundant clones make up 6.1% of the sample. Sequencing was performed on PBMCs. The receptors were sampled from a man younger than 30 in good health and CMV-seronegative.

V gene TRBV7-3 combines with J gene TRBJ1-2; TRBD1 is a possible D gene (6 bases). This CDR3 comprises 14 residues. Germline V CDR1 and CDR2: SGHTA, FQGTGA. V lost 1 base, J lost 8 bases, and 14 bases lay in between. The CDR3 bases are TGTGCCAGCAGCTTAAGGGGGCAGGGATGGGGCTACACCTTC. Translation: CASSLRGQGWGYTF.

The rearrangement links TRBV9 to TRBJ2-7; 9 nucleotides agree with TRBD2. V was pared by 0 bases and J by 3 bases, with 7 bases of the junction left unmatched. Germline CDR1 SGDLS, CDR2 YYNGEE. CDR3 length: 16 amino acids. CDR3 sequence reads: CASSVGWLAGFYEQYF. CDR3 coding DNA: TGTGCCAGCAGCGTAGGATGGCTAGCGGGGTTCTACGAGCAGTACTTC.

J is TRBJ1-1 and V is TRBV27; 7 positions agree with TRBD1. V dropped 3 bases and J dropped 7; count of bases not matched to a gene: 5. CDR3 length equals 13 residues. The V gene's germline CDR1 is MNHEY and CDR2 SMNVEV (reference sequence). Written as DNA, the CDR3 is TGTGCCAGCAGTTTGGAGGGGGCGTATGAAGCTTTCTTT. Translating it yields CASSLEGAYEAFF.

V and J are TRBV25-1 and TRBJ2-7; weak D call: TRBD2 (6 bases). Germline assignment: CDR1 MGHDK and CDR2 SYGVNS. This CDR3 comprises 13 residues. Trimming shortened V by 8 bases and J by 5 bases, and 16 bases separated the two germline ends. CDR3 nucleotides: TGTGCCAGCTCCCTGGGACTGGCCAACGAGCAGTACTTC. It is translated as CASSLGLANEQYF.

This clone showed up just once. The CDR3: CASSLSKTSGSSDEQFF. DNA of the CDR3: TGTGCCAGCAGTTTAAGCAAAACTAGCGGGAGTAGCGATGAGCAGTTCTTC. The rearrangement uses TRBV28 and TRBJ2-1; 11 positions match TRBD2. V lost 2 bases, J lost 8 bases, and 11 bases stayed unmatched. Germline CDR1 is MDHEN and CDR2 is SYDVKM. CDR3 length: 17 residues.

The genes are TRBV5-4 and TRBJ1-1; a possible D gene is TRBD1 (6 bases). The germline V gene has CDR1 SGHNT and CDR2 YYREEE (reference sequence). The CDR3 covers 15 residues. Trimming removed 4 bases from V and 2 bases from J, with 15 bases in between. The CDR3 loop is CASSNRQVSNTEAFF. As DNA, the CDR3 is TGTGCCAGCAGCAATCGACAGGTCTCAAACACTGAAGCTTTCTTT.

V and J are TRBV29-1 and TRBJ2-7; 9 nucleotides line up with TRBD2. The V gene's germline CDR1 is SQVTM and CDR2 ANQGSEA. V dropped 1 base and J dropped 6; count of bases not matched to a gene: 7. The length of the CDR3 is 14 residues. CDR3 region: CSVEVVAGALEQYF. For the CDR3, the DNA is TGCAGCGTTGAAGTGGTAGCGGGAGCTCTCGAGCAGTACTTC.

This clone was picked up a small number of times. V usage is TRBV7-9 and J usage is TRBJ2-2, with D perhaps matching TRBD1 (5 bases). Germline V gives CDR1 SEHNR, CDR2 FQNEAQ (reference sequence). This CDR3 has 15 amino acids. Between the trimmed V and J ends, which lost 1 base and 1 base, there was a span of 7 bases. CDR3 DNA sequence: TGTGCCAGCAGCTTAGACAGGAGGAACACCGGGGAGCTGTTTTTT. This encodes CASSLDRRNTGELFF.

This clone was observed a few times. CDR3 DNA sequence: TGCGCCAGCAGAACAGGAGAGGTTACAGATACGCAGTATTTT. It encodes CASRTGEVTDTQYF. The rearrangement joins TRBV5-1 to TRBJ2-3; D is possibly TRBD1 (5 bases). Germline-derived CDR1 and CDR2 are SGHRS and YFSETQ. The germline V and J ends were trimmed by 5 bases and 3 bases, with 13 bases remaining between them. This CDR3 spans 14 amino acids.

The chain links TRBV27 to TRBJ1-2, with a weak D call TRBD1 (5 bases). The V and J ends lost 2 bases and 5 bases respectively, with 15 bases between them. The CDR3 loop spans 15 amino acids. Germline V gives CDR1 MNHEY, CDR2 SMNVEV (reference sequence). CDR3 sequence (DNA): TGTGCCAGCAGTTTAGGGGCCCAGGGTCTATATGGCTACACCTTC. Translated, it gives CASSLGAQGLYGYTF.

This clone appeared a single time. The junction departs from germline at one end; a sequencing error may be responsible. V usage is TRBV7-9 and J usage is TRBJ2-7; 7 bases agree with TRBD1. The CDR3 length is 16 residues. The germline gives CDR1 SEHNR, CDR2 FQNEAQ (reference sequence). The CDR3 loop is CSSSADRTRASYEQYF. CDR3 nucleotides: TGTTCCAGCAGCGCGGACAGGACCCGCGCCTCCTACGAGCAGTACTTC. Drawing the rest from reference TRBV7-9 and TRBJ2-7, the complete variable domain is DTGVSQNPRHKITKRGQNVTFRCDPISEHNRLYWYRQTLGQGPEFLTYFQNEAQLEKSRLLSDRFSAERPKGSFSTLEIQRTEQGDSAMYLCSSSADRTRASYEQYFGPGTRLTVT.

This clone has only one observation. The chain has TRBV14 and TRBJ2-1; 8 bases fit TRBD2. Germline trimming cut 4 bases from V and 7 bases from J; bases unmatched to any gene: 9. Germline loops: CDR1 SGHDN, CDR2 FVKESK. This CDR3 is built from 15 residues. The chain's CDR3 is CASSPTGLVTNEQFF. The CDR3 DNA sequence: TGTGCCAGCAGCCCGACGGGACTAGTGACGAATGAGCAGTTCTTC.

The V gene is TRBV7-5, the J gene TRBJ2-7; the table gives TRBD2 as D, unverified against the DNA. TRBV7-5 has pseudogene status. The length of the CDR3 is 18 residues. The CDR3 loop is CARSLPRQLAGGCYEQYF. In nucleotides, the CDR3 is TGTGCCAGAAGCTTACCGCGCCAACTAGCGGGAGGCTGCTACGAGCAGTACTTC.

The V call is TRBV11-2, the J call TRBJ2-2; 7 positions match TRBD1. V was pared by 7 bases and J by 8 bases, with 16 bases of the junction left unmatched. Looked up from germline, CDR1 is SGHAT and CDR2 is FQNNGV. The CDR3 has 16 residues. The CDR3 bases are TGTGCCAGCACGTCGGGGCGAAATAAGGGGGCAGGGGAGCTGTTTTTT. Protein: CASTSGRNKGAGELFF.

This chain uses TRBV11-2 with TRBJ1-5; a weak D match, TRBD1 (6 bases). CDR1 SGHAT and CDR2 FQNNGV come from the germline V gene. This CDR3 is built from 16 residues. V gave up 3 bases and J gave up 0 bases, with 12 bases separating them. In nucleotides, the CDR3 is TGTGCCAGCAGCTTGGGGGGGCAGTATAGCAATCAGCCCCAGCATTTT. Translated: CASSLGGQYSNQPQHF.

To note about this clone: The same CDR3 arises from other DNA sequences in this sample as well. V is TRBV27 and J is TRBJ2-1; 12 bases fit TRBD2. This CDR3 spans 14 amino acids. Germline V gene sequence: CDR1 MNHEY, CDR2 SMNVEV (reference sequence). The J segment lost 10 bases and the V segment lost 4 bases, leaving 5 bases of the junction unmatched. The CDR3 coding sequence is TGTGCCAGCAGTTATCTAGCGGGAGGGATCGAGCAGTTCTTC. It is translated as CASSYLAGGIEQFF.

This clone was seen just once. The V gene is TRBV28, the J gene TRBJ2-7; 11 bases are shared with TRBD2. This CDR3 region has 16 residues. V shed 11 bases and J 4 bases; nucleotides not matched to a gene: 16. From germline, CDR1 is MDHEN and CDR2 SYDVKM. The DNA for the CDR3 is TGTGCCTCAGGGCTAGCGGGAGGTATGCGGAGTTACGAGCAGTACTTC. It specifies CASGLAGGMRSYEQYF. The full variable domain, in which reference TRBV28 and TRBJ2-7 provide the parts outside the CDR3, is DVKVTQSSRYLVKRTGEKVFLECVQDMDHENMFWYRQDPGLGLRLIYFSYDVKMKEKGDIPEGYSVSREKKERFSLILESASTNQTSMYLCASGLAGGMRSYEQYFGPGTRLTVT.

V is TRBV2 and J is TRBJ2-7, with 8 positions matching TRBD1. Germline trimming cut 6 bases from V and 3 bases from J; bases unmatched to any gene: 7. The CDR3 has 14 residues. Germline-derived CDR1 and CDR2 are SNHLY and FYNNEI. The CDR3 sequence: CASRPGQDSYEQYF. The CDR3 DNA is TGTGCCAGCAGACCGGGACAGGACAGCTACGAGCAGTACTTC.

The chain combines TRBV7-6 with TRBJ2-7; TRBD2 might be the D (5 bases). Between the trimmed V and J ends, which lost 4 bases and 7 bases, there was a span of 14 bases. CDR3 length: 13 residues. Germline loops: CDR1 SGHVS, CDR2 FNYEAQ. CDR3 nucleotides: TGTGCCAGCAGCTCACTAGTCGCAAGAGAGCAGTACTTC. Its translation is CASSSLVAREQYF.

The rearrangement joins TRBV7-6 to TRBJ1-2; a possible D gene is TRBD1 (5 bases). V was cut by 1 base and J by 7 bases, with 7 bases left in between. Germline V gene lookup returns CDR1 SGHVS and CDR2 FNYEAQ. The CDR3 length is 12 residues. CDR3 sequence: CASSLEGFGYTF. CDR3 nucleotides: TGTGCCAGCAGCTTAGAGGGGTTTGGCTACACCTTC.

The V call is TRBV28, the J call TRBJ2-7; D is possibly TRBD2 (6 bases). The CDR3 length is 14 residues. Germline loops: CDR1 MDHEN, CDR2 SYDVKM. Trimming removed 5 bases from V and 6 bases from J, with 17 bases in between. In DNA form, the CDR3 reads TGTGCCAGCAGTATCACCGGGACTCAGTTCGAGCAGTACTTC. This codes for CASSITGTQFEQYF.